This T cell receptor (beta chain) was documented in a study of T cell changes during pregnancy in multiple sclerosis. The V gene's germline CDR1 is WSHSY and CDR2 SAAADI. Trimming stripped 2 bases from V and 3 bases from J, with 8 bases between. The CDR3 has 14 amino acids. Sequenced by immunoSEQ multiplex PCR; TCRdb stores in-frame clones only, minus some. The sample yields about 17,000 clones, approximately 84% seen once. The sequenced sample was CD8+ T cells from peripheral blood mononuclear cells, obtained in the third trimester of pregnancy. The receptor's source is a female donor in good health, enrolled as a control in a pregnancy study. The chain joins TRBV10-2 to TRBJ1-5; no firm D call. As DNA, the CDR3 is TGCGCCAGCAGTGAGAATTCCGTCAATCAGCCCCAGCATTTT. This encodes CASSENSVNQPQHF.